The next 21 T cell receptor beta chains were all read from a single sample in a study of blood T cell repertoires in COVID-19. Only in-frame clones appear in the TCRdb table, and some are missing; sequencing was by immunoSEQ multiplex PCR. The table lists 150,000 to 200,000 clones, around nine tenths of them singletons. Sequencing input: PBMCs or T cells enriched from blood (not recorded which). The receptors originated from a woman in her forties or fifties who had recovered from COVID-19.

J is TRBJ2-7 and V is TRBV4-1; no clear D gene. This CDR3 is 12 amino acids long. Germline V gene data show CDR1 as MGHRA and CDR2 as YSYEKL. V lost 4 bases and J lost 6, with 10 bases in between. The CDR3 coding sequence is TGCGCCAGCAGCCCCCCCTCCAGCGAGCAGTACTTC. Amino acid sequence: CASSPPSSEQYF.

The V and J genes are TRBV7-9 and TRBJ2-7, with 7 bases matching TRBD1. The germline V gene encodes CDR1 SEHNR and CDR2 FQNEAQ (reference sequence). The junction had 7 bases not matched to a gene; V was cut back by 5 bases and J by 0 bases. The CDR3 contains 15 residues. In nucleotides, the CDR3 is TGTGCCAGCAGCCCCCAGGCAGGGGGCTCCTACGAGCAGTACTTC. This gives the protein CASSPQAGGSYEQYF. The variable domain in full, with the rest retrieved from reference TRBV7-9 and TRBJ2-7, is DTGVSQNPRHKITKRGQNVTFRCDPISEHNRLYWYRQTLGQGPEFLTYFQNEAQLEKSRLLSDRFSAERPKGSFSTLEIQRTEQGDSAMYLCASSPQAGGSYEQYFGPGTRLTVT.

V is TRBV29-1 and J is TRBJ1-5; the match to TRBD1 covers 7 bases. V lost 5 bases to trimming and J lost 6 bases; unmatched junction nucleotides: 4. Germline-derived CDR1 and CDR2 are SQVTM and ANQGSEA. The CDR3 has 12 amino acids. This CDR3 reads CSVLQGTQPQHF. The CDR3 DNA reads TGCAGCGTTCTACAGGGGACTCAGCCCCAGCATTTT.

V gene TRBV14 combines with J gene TRBJ1-3, with a possible D match to TRBD1 (6 bases). Trimming left V 2 bases short and J 0 bases short, with 11 bases between. The CDR3 loop spans 16 amino acids. Germline lookup yields CDR1 SGHDN and CDR2 FVKESK. The CDR3 DNA reads as TGTGCCAGCAGCCAACCGGGACAATTCTCTGGAAACACCATATATTTT. It translates to CASSQPGQFSGNTIYF.

CDR3 bases: TGTGCCAGCAGAAGACTAGCGGGGGGGAATGAGCAGTTCTTC. Its protein is CASRRLAGGNEQFF. V is TRBV2 and J is TRBJ2-1, with 14 bases lining up with TRBD2. V gave up 6 bases and J gave up 7 bases; unmatched junction bases: 2. The CDR3 length is 14 residues. Germline V lookup: CDR1 SNHLY, CDR2 FYNNEI.

The table lists this clone with a few counts. The rearrangement uses TRBV7-3 and TRBJ1-5; D ambiguous. The CDR3 spans 13 residues. Germline V gene sequence: CDR1 SGHTA, CDR2 FQGTGA. The V gene lost 5 bases and the J gene lost 3 bases, with 8 bases spanning the gap. The CDR3 region is CASSPPLNQPQHF. The CDR3 DNA reads as TGTGCCAGCAGCCCCCCCCTCAATCAGCCCCAGCATTTT.

The rearrangement joins TRBV18 to TRBJ1-5; D is unclear. The germline V gene has CDR1 KGHSH and CDR2 LQKENI. Trimming cost V 3 bases and J 6 bases, with 15 bases left between them. There are 15 residues in the CDR3. The CDR3 loop reads CASSPRTDLSQPQHF. The CDR3 DNA is TGTGCCAGCTCACCCCGGACTGACCTAAGTCAGCCCCAGCATTTT.

This clone was observed a handful of times. This sequence joins TRBV7-2 and TRBJ1-2; D not certain. Trimming shortened V by 7 bases and J by 5 bases, and 23 bases separated the two germline ends. Germline CDR1 and CDR2: SGHTA and FQGNSA. This CDR3 has 16 residues. The CDR3 nucleotides are TGTGCCAGCACCGATCGCCGGTGGGCTTCGGTATATGGCTACACCTTC. Translated: CASTDRRWASVYGYTF.

The genes are TRBV6-5 and TRBJ2-2, with D possibly being TRBD1 (6 bases). The V and J ends lost 5 bases and 1 base respectively, with 11 bases between them. Germline values: CDR1 MNHEY, CDR2 SVGAGI. The CDR3 runs 15 residues. The CDR3 nucleotides read TGTGCCAGCAGTAATGAGGGACAGAACACCGGGGAGCTGTTTTTT. Encoded protein: CASSNEGQNTGELFF.

The chain carries TRBV2 and TRBJ2-7; D unresolved. This CDR3 is built from 12 residues. Between the trimmed V and J ends, which lost 4 bases and 2 bases, there was a span of 6 bases. Germline CDR1 reads SNHLY; CDR2 reads FYNNEI. In DNA form, the CDR3 reads TGTGCCAGCAGTGGTCTTACCTACGAGCAGTACTTC. Its translation is CASSGLTYEQYF.

V gene TRBV3-1 (or the pseudogene TRBV3-2) combines with J gene TRBJ2-7; D is possibly TRBD2 (5 bases). Germline values: CDR1 LGHDT, CDR2 YNNKEL (reference sequence). The V and J ends lost 1 base and 5 bases respectively, with 9 bases between them. The CDR3 totals 13 residues. The CDR3, as DNA: TGTGCCAGCAGCCAAGGGGCAGCGGACGAGCAGTACTTC. It yields the protein CASSQGAADEQYF.

The chain employs TRBV5-1 and TRBJ2-2; the D is unclear. CDR1 and CDR2 from the germline V gene are SGHRS and YFSETQ. Trimming removed 1 base from V and 7 bases from J, with 14 bases in between. CDR3 size: 15 residues. The CDR3 is CASSLSSLIYGELFF. In DNA, the CDR3 is TGCGCCAGCAGCTTGTCCTCCTTAATATACGGGGAGCTGTTTTTT.

This chain links TRBV7-9 with TRBJ2-5, with TRBD1 matching 11 bases. V shed 8 bases, J shed 5 bases, and the junction held 7 bases outside the gene matches. Germline CDR1 and CDR2: SEHNR and FQNEAQ (reference sequence). CDR3 size: 14 residues. The CDR3 reads CASQDRGLVETQYF. DNA of the CDR3: TGTGCCAGCCAGGACAGGGGGCTGGTGGAGACCCAGTACTTC.

This clone was observed once. The J gene is TRBJ1-5, the V gene TRBV24-1, with 11 positions matching TRBD1. The CDR3 runs 16 residues. V was clipped by 10 bases and J by 2 bases; unmatched bases: 9. From germline, CDR1 is KGHDR and CDR2 SFDVKD. For the CDR3, the DNA is TGTGCCACTGGGACAGGGGGTAGGGGAGGCAATCAGCCCCAGCATTTT. Translated: CATGTGGRGGNQPQHF.

This rearrangement joins TRBV7-3 to TRBJ1-1; the D gene is possibly TRBD1 (6 bases). This CDR3 contains 13 residues. CDR1 SGHTA and CDR2 FQGTGA come from the germline V gene. V was trimmed by 7 bases and J by 4 bases, leaving 13 bases between them. The CDR3 sequence: CASTQGGSTEAFF. As DNA, the CDR3 is TGTGCCAGCACCCAAGGGGGTTCCACTGAAGCTTTCTTT.

The rearrangement joins TRBV10-3 to TRBJ2-3; 12 bases line up with TRBD2. Trimming cost V 4 bases and J 6 bases; bases outside gene matches: 2. From germline, CDR1 is ENHRY and CDR2 SYGVKD. CDR3 length equals 14 residues. The CDR3 spells CAISASGGGDTQYF. The CDR3 nucleotides read TGTGCCATCAGTGCTAGCGGGGGGGGCGATACGCAGTATTTT.

The chain recombines TRBV5-8 with TRBJ1-3, with 7 bases fitting TRBD1. The CDR3 runs to 16 residues. Germline V gene sequence: CDR1 SGHTS, CDR2 YDEGEE. The CDR3 nucleotides are TGTGCTTCCCTTCGAACAGGGGCCGGCTCTGGAAACACCATATATTTT. Its translation: CASLRTGAGSGNTIYF.

The J gene is TRBJ1-2, the V gene TRBV18, with D perhaps TRBD1 (5 bases). CDR1 KGHSH and CDR2 LQKENI come from the germline V gene. This CDR3 spans 13 amino acids. The germline V and J ends were trimmed by 2 bases and 3 bases, with 7 bases remaining between them. The CDR3 is CASSPTGDYGYTF. Written as DNA, the CDR3 is TGTGCCAGCTCACCAACAGGAGACTATGGCTACACCTTC.

This CDR3 reads CASSVRPQLYNEQFF. The CDR3 region has the DNA TGTGCCAGCAGCGTCAGGCCTCAACTGTACAATGAGCAGTTCTTC. The chain carries TRBV9 and TRBJ2-1; D is unresolved. Germline assignment: CDR1 SGDLS and CDR2 YYNGEE. This CDR3 region has 15 residues. V lost 2 bases to trimming and J lost 4 bases, with 13 bases between them.

This chain links TRBV9 with TRBJ2-1, with TRBD2 matching 15 bases. The junction had 8 bases not matched to a gene; V was cut back by 1 base and J by 6 bases. The CDR3 extends over 18 amino acids. CDR1 and CDR2 from the germline V gene are SGDLS and YYNGEE. Here the CDR3 reads CASSVLARTSGGANEQFF. The CDR3 nucleotides read TGTGCCAGCAGCGTACTAGCCCGGACTAGCGGGGGGGCCAATGAGCAGTTCTTC.

The chain carries TRBV24-1 and TRBJ2-1; D may be TRBD2 (5 bases). Trimming stripped 3 bases from V and 7 bases from J, with 9 bases between. Germline V gives CDR1 KGHDR, CDR2 SFDVKD. CDR3 length equals 13 residues. The CDR3 spells CATSDVAHNEQFF. The CDR3 coding sequence is TGTGCCACCAGTGATGTAGCGCATAATGAGCAGTTCTTC.